This T cell receptor beta chain was retrieved from a study of shared clonotypes between healthy human individuals. CDR1 LNHDA and CDR2 SQIVND come from the germline V gene (reference sequence). This CDR3 region has 14 residues. The V and J ends lost 6 bases and 7 bases respectively, with 15 bases between them. Study-level points and caveats: Across a handful of donors, naive CD4 shared roughly 5%, naive CD8 3% to 3.5%, memory CD4 approximately 2.5%, memory CD8 0.35% to 0.5%.

This clone was detected many times. The antigen remains undetermined. Once extracted for a subset, genomic DNA was divided evenly among several immunoSEQ plates. Each sorted subset replicate got 200 ng genomic DNA, 25,000 to 35,000 genomes. Here immunoSEQ multiplex PCR was the method, and the copy in TCRdb shows in-frame clones only, minus some. The sample shows over a million clones, about three quarters of them seen only once. The donors were all Caucasian adults (living in Nashville, Tennessee). This TCR was sampled from a young man in good health. Sequenced material: memory CD4+ T cells sorted from blood. Subset indicated: CD45RA-negative fraction. V is TRBV19 and J is TRBJ1-4; D uncertain. CDR3 protein: CASSIPLLGEKLFF. The CDR3 DNA is TGTGCCAGTAGCATCCCGCTCCTGGGTGAAAAACTGTTTTTT. The complete variable domain, with remaining parts taken from reference TRBV19 and TRBJ1-4, reads DGGITQSPKYLFRKEGQNVTLSCEQNLNHDAMYWYRQDPGQGLRLIYYSQIVNDFQKGDIAEGYSVSREKKESFPLTVTSAQKNPTAFYLCASSIPLLGEKLFFGSGTQLSVL.